The 6 T cell receptor beta chains below all came from one sample that was sequenced in a study of CD8 T cells in Susac syndrome. cDNA came from around 0.5 to 1 ug RNA primed by random hexamers. TCRdb reanalysed the immunoSEQ multiplex PCR reads using MiXCR and keeps one entry per CDR3 protein. Of fewer than 150,000 distinct CDR3 sequences in the sample, around 90% were seen once. The material sequenced was CD8+ T cells from PBMCs. The receptors were sampled from a human donor with multiple sclerosis.

This rearrangement joins TRBV7-9 to TRBJ2-4; no clear D. CDR1 and CDR2 (germline): SEHNR, FQNEAQ (reference sequence). Deletions cut 1 base from V and 9 bases from J, with 4 bases between. This CDR3 has 11 amino acids. The CDR3 region is CASSLGPIQYF. DNA of the CDR3: TGTGCCAGCAGCTTAGGACCCATTCAGTACTTC.

The genes are TRBV27 and TRBJ1-5; D might be TRBD1 (6 bases). Germline lookup yields CDR1 MNHEY and CDR2 SMNVEV (reference sequence). The CDR3 totals 13 residues. V shed 4 bases and J shed 6 bases, with 10 bases lying between them. CDR3 nucleotide sequence: TGTGCCAGCAGTTGGGGGCCGGGTCAGCCCCAGCATTTT. Amino acids: CASSWGPGQPQHF.

V gene TRBV6-5 combines with J gene TRBJ2-1; D assignment may be TRBD1 or TRBD2 (5 bases each). Germline values: CDR1 MNHEY, CDR2 SVGAGI. CDR3 length equals 15 residues. With 3 bases removed from V and 0 bases from J, the gap between germline ends came to 9 bases. In DNA, the CDR3 is TGTGCCAGCAGTTATGGGGGAAGCTCCTACAATGAGCAGTTCTTC. Protein sequence: CASSYGGSSYNEQFF.

This chain joins TRBV29-1 and TRBJ1-4; TRBD1 aligns across 8 bases. The germline V gene encodes CDR1 SQVTM and CDR2 ANQGSEA. Germline trimming cut 4 bases from V and 5 bases from J; bases unmatched to any gene: 3. The CDR3 is 13 amino acids. For the CDR3, the DNA is TGCAGCGTTGTATCAGGGGGCAATGAAAAACTGTTTTTT. It encodes CSVVSGGNEKLFF. Together with reference TRBV29-1 and TRBJ1-4, the CDR3 gives the full variable domain: SAVISQKPSRDICQRGTSLTIQCQVDSQVTMMFWYRQQPGQSLTLIATANQGSEATYESGFVIDKFPISRPNLTFSTLTVSNMSPEDSSIYLCSVVSGGNEKLFFGSGTQLSVL.

The table lists this clonotype with a few counts. This rearrangement joins TRBV6-2 or TRBV6-3 to TRBJ1-2, with D unclear. Germline loops: CDR1 MNHEY, CDR2 SVGEGT. V was pared by 2 bases and J by 8 bases, with 9 bases between. The CDR3 has 12 amino acids. The CDR3 DNA reads TGTGCCAGCAGTTACGGTCCTGGCGGCTACACCTTC. Protein product: CASSYGPGGYTF.

The chain has TRBV7-9 and TRBJ1-2; D unresolved. The CDR3 has 15 amino acids. In germline, CDR1 is SEHNR, CDR2 FQNEAQ (reference sequence). Trimming shortened V by 0 bases and J by 7 bases, and 15 bases separated the two germline ends. CDR3 sequence: CASSLAGSGNLGYTF. CDR3 in DNA: TGTGCCAGCAGCTTAGCAGGGTCGGGGAATCTTGGCTACACCTTC.